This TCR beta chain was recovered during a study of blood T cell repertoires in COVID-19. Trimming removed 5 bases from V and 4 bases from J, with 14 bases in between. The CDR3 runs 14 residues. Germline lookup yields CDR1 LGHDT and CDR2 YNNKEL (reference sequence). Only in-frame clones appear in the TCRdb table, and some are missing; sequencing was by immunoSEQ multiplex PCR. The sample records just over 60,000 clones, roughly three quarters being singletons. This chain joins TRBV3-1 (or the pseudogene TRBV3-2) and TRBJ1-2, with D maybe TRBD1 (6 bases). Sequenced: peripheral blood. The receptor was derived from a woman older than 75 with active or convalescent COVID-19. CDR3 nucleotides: TGTGCCAGCAGCTTAAGAGGACAGCCCTATGGCTACACCTTC. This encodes CASSLRGQPYGYTF.